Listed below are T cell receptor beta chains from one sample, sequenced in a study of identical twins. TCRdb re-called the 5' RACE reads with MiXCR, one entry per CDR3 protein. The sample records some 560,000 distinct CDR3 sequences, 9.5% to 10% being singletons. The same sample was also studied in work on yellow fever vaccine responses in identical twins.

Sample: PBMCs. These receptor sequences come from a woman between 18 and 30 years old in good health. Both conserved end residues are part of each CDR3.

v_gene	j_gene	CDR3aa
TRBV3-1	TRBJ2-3	CASSQDPGGVSDTQYF
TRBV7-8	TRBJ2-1	CASRRSSGTYNEQFF
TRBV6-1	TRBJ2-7	CASSRTSGTGGSYEQYF
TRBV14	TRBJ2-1	CASSQTVGSTYNEQFF
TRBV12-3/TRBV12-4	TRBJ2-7	CASTGTGEPYEQYF
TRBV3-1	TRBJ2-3	CASSLELGSTDTQYF
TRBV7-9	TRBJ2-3	CASSYRRPSGVDTQYF
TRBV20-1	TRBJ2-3	CSANLFPLTGIRTDTQYF
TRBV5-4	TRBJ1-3	CASSLDRAASDTPIYF
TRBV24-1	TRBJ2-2	CATSSPRTETANTGEPFF
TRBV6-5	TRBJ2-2	CASSYSRYTGELFF
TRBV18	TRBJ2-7	CASSPLEGASYEQYF
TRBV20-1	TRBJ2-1	CSFLGTSGRGSYNEQFF
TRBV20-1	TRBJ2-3	CSARDHSGGAGDTQYF
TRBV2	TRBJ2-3	CASSEWGEDTQYF
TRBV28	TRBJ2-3	CASSLQSRGQGLTDTQYF
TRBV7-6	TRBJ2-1	CASSPRTSGDTNSYNEQFF
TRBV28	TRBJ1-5	CASSLNGGFQPQHF
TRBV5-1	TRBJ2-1	CASGSPINEQFF
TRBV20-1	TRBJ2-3	CSARGFQGYTDTQYF
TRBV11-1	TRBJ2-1	CASSLVGRAGVTYNEQFF
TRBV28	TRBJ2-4	CASNHQQGAKNIQYF
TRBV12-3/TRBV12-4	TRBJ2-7	CASSTGQPFRKQYF
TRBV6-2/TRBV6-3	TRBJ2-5	CASTQSTRKEETQYF
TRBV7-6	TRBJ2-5	CASSSQGARETQYF
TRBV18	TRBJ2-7	CASSGQDSYEQYF
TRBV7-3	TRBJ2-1	CASSSYPSGGSYNEQFF
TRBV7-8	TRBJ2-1	CASSSRDQTRDNEQFF
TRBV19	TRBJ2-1	CASSTSRIRPGEQFF
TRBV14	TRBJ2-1	CASSLRPSYEQFF
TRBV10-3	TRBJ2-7	CAISGGQLGYEQYF
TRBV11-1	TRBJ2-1	CASSRTLGTGYNEQFF
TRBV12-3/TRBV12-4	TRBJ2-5	CATRGGLGEETQYF
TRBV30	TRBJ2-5	CAWSVQAGEKETQYF
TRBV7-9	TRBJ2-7	CASSLAVGVGYEQYF
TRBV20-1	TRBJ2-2	CSAVAGGATGELFF
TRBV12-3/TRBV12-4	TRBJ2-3	CASRGGWSTDTQYF
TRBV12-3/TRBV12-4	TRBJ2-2	CASTRGRAYTGELFF
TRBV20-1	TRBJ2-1	CSASPGSGKQYNEQFF
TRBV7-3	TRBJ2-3	CASSLAHRTDTQYF
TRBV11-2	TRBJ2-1	CASSLVGLAGVVYNEQFF
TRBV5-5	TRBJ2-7	CASSFRSGLGSSYEQYF
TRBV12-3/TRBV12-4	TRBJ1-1	CASALSLSGTEAFF
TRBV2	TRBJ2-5	CASSVGLAGETQYF
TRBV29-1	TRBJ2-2	CSVSRATGELFF
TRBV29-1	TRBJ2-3	CSVGSIAGGLDTQYF
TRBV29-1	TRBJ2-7	CSVERTGSSYEQYF
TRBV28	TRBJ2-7	CASRPAGGNYEQYF
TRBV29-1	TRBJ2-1	CSVVGATSGDYNEQFF
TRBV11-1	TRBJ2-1	CASSLRLAGGIYSYNEQFF
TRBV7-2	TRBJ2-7	CASSSTGSPYF
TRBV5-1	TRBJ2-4	CASSLEGQGAAIQYF
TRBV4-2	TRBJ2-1	CASSQGASGEQFF
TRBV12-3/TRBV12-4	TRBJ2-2	CASSLASSGTHTGELFF
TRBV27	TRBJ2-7	CASSLSTLHYEQYF